The 26 T cell receptor beta chains below come from one sample, sequenced in a study of OX40 agonist ivuxolimab in advanced cancers. TCRdb's copy holds only in-frame clones and misses some; the assay was immunoSEQ multiplex PCR. The sample shows 99,000 or so clones, roughly 94% of them seen only once. The source was CD4+ or CD8+ T cells sorted from blood, collected in a trial of the OX40 agonist ivuxolimab. Receptor source: an adult with an advanced solid tumor such as melanoma, head and neck, liver or kidney cancer.

CDR3 nucleotide sequence: TGCGCCAGCAGCTTCGGGACGGGGATTAATTCACCCCTCCACTTT. Its protein is CASSFGTGINSPLHF. The chain links TRBV5-1 to TRBJ1-6; D perhaps matches TRBD1 (5 bases). Germline V gene lookup returns CDR1 SGHRS and CDR2 YFSETQ. Trimming cost V 2 bases and J 6 bases, with 12 bases left between them. There are 15 residues in the CDR3.

V gene TRBV4-3 combines with J gene TRBJ2-7; 12 bases match TRBD1. The CDR3 totals 17 residues. Losses at the gene ends were 0 bases for V and 4 bases for J; bases not matched to a gene: 7. The V gene's germline CDR1 is LGHNA and CDR2 YSLEER. The CDR3 spells CASSQEFGTGGLYEQYF. In nucleotides, the CDR3 is TGCGCCAGCAGCCAAGAATTTGGGACAGGGGGCTTATACGAGCAGTACTTC.

J is TRBJ1-1 and V is TRBV11-2, with 8 bases fitting TRBD1. CDR1 SGHAT and CDR2 FQNNGV come from the germline V gene. The CDR3 consists of 14 residues. The ends lost 1 base at V and 5 bases at J; junction bases unmatched: 3. The CDR3 nucleotides read TGTGCCAGCAGCTTAGCCAGGGGGCGAACTGAAGCTTTCTTT. It codes for CASSLARGRTEAFF. Supplemented by reference TRBV11-2 and TRBJ1-1, the full variable domain reads EAGVAQSPRYKIIEKRQSVAFWCNPISGHATLYWYQQILGQGPKLLIQFQNNGVVDDSQLPKDRFSAERLKGVDSTLKIQPAKLEDSAVYLCASSLARGRTEAFFGQGTRLTVV.

The CDR3 nucleotides are TGTGCCAGCGGGGACAGGGGCCATGGCTACACCTTC. Its translation: CASGDRGHGYTF. V and J are TRBV25-1 and TRBJ1-2; TRBD1 matches at 10 bases. Per germline, CDR1 MGHDK and CDR2 SYGVNS. V was clipped by 8 bases and J by 6 bases; unmatched bases: 3. The CDR3 has 12 amino acids.

V and J are TRBV5-1 and TRBJ2-5; D perhaps matches TRBD1 (6 bases). The V and J ends lost 4 bases and 3 bases respectively, with 13 bases between them. This CDR3 contains 14 residues. Germline V gives CDR1 SGHRS, CDR2 YFSETQ. CDR3 amino acids: CASSVTGRKETQYF. The CDR3 DNA follows: TGCGCCAGCAGCGTAACAGGGCGTAAAGAGACCCAGTACTTC.

J is TRBJ1-2 and V is TRBV30, with a weak D call TRBD1 (6 bases). Trimming took 2 bases from V and 4 from J, leaving 11 bases between them. The CDR3 covers 13 residues. From germline, CDR1 is GTSNPN and CDR2 SVGIG (reference sequence). This chain's CDR3 is CAWSRRGVYGYTF. CDR3 nucleotide sequence: TGTGCCTGGAGTCGCAGGGGCGTCTATGGCTACACCTTC.

The sample holds one count of this clone. This chain uses TRBV5-5 with TRBJ1-2; TRBD1 aligns across 8 bases. This CDR3 has 15 residues. With 4 bases clipped from V and 4 bases from J, the junction kept 9 bases outside the gene matches. CDR1 is SGHKS, CDR2 YYEKEE, per germline (reference sequence). This CDR3 is CASSPGQGVSYGYTF. DNA of the CDR3: TGTGCCAGCAGCCCCGGACAGGGAGTGTCCTATGGCTACACCTTC.

The CDR3, as DNA: TGTGCCGGGAACAGGGGGGGCTACAATGAGCAGTTCTTC. Protein sequence: CAGNRGGYNEQFF. The chain combines TRBV28 with TRBJ2-1; D may be TRBD1 (8 bases). CDR3 size: 13 residues. Trimming left V 11 bases short and J 3 bases short, with 14 bases between. Germline CDR1 and CDR2: MDHEN and SYDVKM.

The V gene is TRBV29-1, the J gene TRBJ1-2; D possibly corresponds to TRBD1 (6 bases). Per the germline V gene, CDR1 is SQVTM and CDR2 is ANQGSEA. CDR3 length: 11 residues. V dropped 7 bases and J dropped 8 bases, with 14 bases sitting between them. The CDR3 DNA follows: TGCAGCGCCAACTCAGGGGTCGGCTACACCTTC. Translated, it gives CSANSGVGYTF.

This chain connects TRBV9 to TRBJ2-7, with D possibly being TRBD1 or TRBD2 (5 bases each). CDR3 length equals 15 residues. Trimming removed 0 bases from V and 2 bases from J, with 12 bases in between. Germline loops: CDR1 SGDLS, CDR2 YYNGEE. CDR3 in DNA: TGTGCCAGCAGCGTAGGGGGCAACGGGGCCTACGAGCAGTACTTC. Amino acids: CASSVGGNGAYEQYF.

The chain uses TRBV4-2 and TRBJ1-5, with 10 bases aligning to TRBD1. With V trimmed by 0 bases and J by 2 bases, 4 bases remained unmatched. CDR1 and CDR2 (germline): LGHNA, YNFKEQ. This CDR3 is built from 17 residues. In nucleotides, the CDR3 is TGTGCCAGCAGCCAAGAGGACAGGGGGTCCGGCAATCAGCCCCAGCATTTT. Amino acid sequence: CASSQEDRGSGNQPQHF.

This rearrangement joins TRBV6-5 to TRBJ1-3; D remains unclear. The CDR3 is 15 amino acids. The germline V gene encodes CDR1 MNHEY and CDR2 SVGAGI. Trimming removed 5 bases from V and 2 bases from J, with 13 bases in between. CDR3 in DNA: TGTGCCAGCAGTCCCGACCGAATTGCTGGAAACACCATATATTTT. Translating it yields CASSPDRIAGNTIYF.

This chain uses TRBV27 with TRBJ2-7, with 11 nucleotides matching TRBD1. Germline V gene sequence: CDR1 MNHEY, CDR2 SMNVEV (reference sequence). Losses at the gene ends were 6 bases for V and 5 bases for J; bases not matched to a gene: 3. This CDR3 is built from 13 residues. CDR3 residues: CASRGQGAHEQYF. The CDR3 nucleotides are TGTGCCAGCAGAGGACAGGGGGCCCACGAGCAGTACTTC.

The J gene is TRBJ2-7, the V gene TRBV14; possible D gene TRBD2, 5 bases. CDR1 SGHDN and CDR2 FVKESK come from the germline V gene. The V gene lost 2 bases and the J gene lost 4 bases, with 9 bases spanning the gap. There are 13 residues in the CDR3. The CDR3 region is CASSQTSRYEQYF. The CDR3 coding sequence is TGTGCCAGCAGCCAAACTAGTCGGTACGAGCAGTACTTC.

J is TRBJ1-2 and V is TRBV7-9; the D gene is possibly TRBD1 (6 bases). Germline V gives CDR1 SEHNR, CDR2 FQNEAQ (reference sequence). The ends were cut back, 8 bases at V and 4 bases at J, with 17 bases in the middle. The CDR3 loop spans 14 amino acids. The CDR3 DNA reads TGTGCCAGCGATAAAACCGGACAGCGCTATGGCTACACCTTC. Translated, it gives CASDKTGQRYGYTF.

The genes are TRBV4-3 and TRBJ1-4; no reliable D call. V lost 4 bases, J lost 0 bases, and 15 bases lay in between. Germline CDR1 LGHNA, CDR2 YSLEER. This CDR3 has 17 residues. The CDR3 DNA reads TGCGCCAGCAGCCCGAGGGCAGGCCTTGCAACTAATGAAAAACTGTTTTTT. Translated: CASSPRAGLATNEKLFF.

The chain employs TRBV19 and TRBJ2-7; the D gene is possibly TRBD1 (7 bases). There are 15 residues in the CDR3. Germline CDR1 reads LNHDA; CDR2 reads SQIVND (reference sequence). Trimming took 5 bases from V and 0 from J, leaving 14 bases between them. CDR3: CASSGHRGLSYEQYF. The CDR3, as DNA: TGTGCCAGTAGTGGCCACAGGGGACTCTCCTACGAGCAGTACTTC.

The chain employs TRBV5-1 and TRBJ2-3; the D gene could be TRBD1 or TRBD2 (6 bases each). Trimming stripped 9 bases from V and 2 bases from J, with 10 bases between. The CDR3 spans 12 residues. The germline CDR1 and CDR2 sequences are SGHRS and YFSETQ. CDR3 protein: CATGGPTDTQYF. The CDR3 nucleotides are TGCGCCACCGGGGGCCCCACAGATACGCAGTATTTT.

The V and J genes are TRBV28 and TRBJ1-2; 7 bases align to TRBD1. V shed 8 bases and J 5 bases; nucleotides not matched to a gene: 11. CDR3 size: 14 residues. Germline values: CDR1 MDHEN, CDR2 SYDVKM. In DNA form, the CDR3 reads TGTGCCAGCCTTGGGACAGCCCTAGCTTATGGCTACACCTTC. It codes for CASLGTALAYGYTF.

J is TRBJ1-4 and V is TRBV6-1; TRBD1 matches at 10 bases. The CDR3 extends over 16 amino acids. From germline, CDR1 is MNHNS and CDR2 SASEGT. The trim removed 2 bases at V and 8 bases at J, leaving 8 bases unmatched. The CDR3 sequence: CASSEPGQGTGEKLFF. Here the CDR3 DNA reads TGTGCCAGCAGTGAACCGGGACAGGGGACAGGAGAAAAACTGTTTTTT.

V is TRBV4-2 and J is TRBJ1-5; D unresolved. The CDR3 spans 13 residues. V was trimmed by 0 bases and J by 7 bases, leaving 7 bases between them. Germline-derived CDR1 and CDR2 are LGHNA and YNFKEQ. CDR3 bases: TGTGCCAGCAGCCAAGAAGAGGGACAGCCCCAGCATTTT. Translation gives CASSQEEGQPQHF.

With respect to this clone: At the DNA level, this CDR3 is encoded by other sequences in the same sample as well. The rearrangement joins TRBV18 to TRBJ2-5, with D tentatively TRBD1 or TRBD2 (5 bases each). Germline V lookup: CDR1 KGHSH, CDR2 LQKENI. Trimming took off 2 bases at V and 3 bases at J, with 7 bases between the two ends. The CDR3 runs to 13 residues. CDR3 in amino acids: CASSPGTEETQYF. The CDR3, as DNA: TGTGCCAGCTCACCAGGGACCGAAGAGACCCAGTACTTC.

The chain combines TRBV19 with TRBJ2-7; D is perhaps TRBD1 (7 bases). The CDR3 loop spans 15 amino acids. CDR1 and CDR2 (germline): LNHDA, SQIVND (reference sequence). V lost 1 base and J lost 7, with 17 bases in between. This chain's CDR3 is CASSIVAAGGTEQYF. The CDR3 region has the DNA TGTGCCAGTAGTATAGTAGCGGCAGGGGGGACGGAGCAGTACTTC.

The chain uses TRBV28 and TRBJ1-6; unclear D gene. Trimming left V 4 bases short and J 5 bases short, with 0 bases between. The germline gives CDR1 MDHEN, CDR2 SYDVKM. This CDR3 contains 11 residues. The DNA of the CDR3 is TGTGCCAGCAGTTATAATTCACCCCTCCACTTT. Translation: CASSYNSPLHF.

This clone showed up just a few times. The rearrangement uses TRBV5-1 and TRBJ2-5, with D possibly matching TRBD2 (7 bases). CDR1 is SGHRS and CDR2 is YFSETQ in the germline V gene. V shed 7 bases and J shed 4 bases, with 23 bases lying between them. The CDR3 has 16 residues. CDR3 in DNA: TGCGCCAGCTATAGGGGGGGCCAGGGTGAGGGAGAGACCCAGTACTTC. Amino acid sequence: CASYRGGQGEGETQYF.

V usage is TRBV7-2 and J usage is TRBJ2-5, with 7 bases aligning to TRBD2. V gave up 1 base and J gave up 5 bases; unmatched junction bases: 7. Germline CDR1 is SGHTA and CDR2 is FQGNSA. CDR3 size: 15 residues. The CDR3 loop reads CASSLGRLARETQYF. Written as DNA, the CDR3 is TGTGCCAGCAGCTTAGGGAGACTAGCACGGGAGACCCAGTACTTC.